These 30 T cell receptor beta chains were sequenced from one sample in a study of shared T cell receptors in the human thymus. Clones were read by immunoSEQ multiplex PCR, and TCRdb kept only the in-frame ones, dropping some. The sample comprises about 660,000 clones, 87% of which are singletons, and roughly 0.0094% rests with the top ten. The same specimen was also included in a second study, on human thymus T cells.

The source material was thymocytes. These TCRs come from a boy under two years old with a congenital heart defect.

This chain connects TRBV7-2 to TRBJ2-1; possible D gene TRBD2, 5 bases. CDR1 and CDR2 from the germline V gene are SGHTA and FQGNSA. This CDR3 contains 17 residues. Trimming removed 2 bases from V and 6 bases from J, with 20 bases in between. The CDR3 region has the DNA TGTGCCAGCAGCTTATTGGCCAGGAAGACGGACTTCAATGAGCAGTTCTTC. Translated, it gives CASSLLARKTDFNEQFF. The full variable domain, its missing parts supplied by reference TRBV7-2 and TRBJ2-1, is GAGVSQSPSNKVTEKGKDVELRCDPISGHTALYWYRQSLGQGLEFLIYFQGNSAPDKSGLPSDRFSAERTGGSVSTLTIQRTQQEDSAVYLCASSLLARKTDFNEQFFGPGTRLTVL.

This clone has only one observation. CDR3 DNA: TGTGCCAGCAGCTTAAAGGAACTAGCAGCTAGCACAGATACGCAGTATTTT. It is translated as CASSLKELAASTDTQYF. The chain recombines TRBV7-2 with TRBJ2-3, with D perhaps matching TRBD2 (6 bases). CDR1 and CDR2 (germline): SGHTA, FQGNSA. The CDR3 loop spans 17 amino acids. V dropped 2 bases and J dropped 0 bases, with 15 bases sitting between them. The full variable domain, completed using reference TRBV7-2 and TRBJ2-3, is GAGVSQSPSNKVTEKGKDVELRCDPISGHTALYWYRQSLGQGLEFLIYFQGNSAPDKSGLPSDRFSAERTGGSVSTLTIQRTQQEDSAVYLCASSLKELAASTDTQYFGPGTRLTVL.

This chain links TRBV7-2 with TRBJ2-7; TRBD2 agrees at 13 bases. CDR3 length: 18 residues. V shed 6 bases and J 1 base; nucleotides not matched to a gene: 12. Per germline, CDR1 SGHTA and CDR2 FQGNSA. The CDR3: CASSYSGTSGIPSYEQYF. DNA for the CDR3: TGTGCCAGCAGTTACTCCGGGACTAGCGGGATCCCGTCCTACGAGCAGTACTTC.

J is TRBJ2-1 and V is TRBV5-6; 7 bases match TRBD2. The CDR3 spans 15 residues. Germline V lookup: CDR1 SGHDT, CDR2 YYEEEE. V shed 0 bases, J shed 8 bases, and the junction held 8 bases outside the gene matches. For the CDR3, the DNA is TGTGCCAGCAGCTTGGGAGGACTAGTGTTTCATGAGCAGTTCTTC. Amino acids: CASSLGGLVFHEQFF. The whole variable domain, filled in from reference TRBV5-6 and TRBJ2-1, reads DAGVTQSPTHLIKTRGQQVTLRCSPKSGHDTVSWYQQALGQGPQFIFQYYEEEERQRGNFPDRFSGHQFPNYSSELNVNALLLGDSALYLCASSLGGLVFHEQFFGPGTRLTVL.

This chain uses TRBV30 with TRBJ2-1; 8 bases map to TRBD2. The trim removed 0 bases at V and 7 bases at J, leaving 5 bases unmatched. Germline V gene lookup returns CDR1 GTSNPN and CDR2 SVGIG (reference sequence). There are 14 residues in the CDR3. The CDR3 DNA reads TGTGCCTGGAGTGTTTTAGGACTAGCAAATGAGCAGTTCTTC. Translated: CAWSVLGLANEQFF.

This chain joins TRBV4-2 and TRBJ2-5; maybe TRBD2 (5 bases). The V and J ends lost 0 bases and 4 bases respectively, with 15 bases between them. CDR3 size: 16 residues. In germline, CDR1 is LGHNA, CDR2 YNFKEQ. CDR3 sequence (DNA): TGTGCCAGCAGCCAAGATCCCACTAGTGTTCGAGAGACCCAGTACTTC. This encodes CASSQDPTSVRETQYF.

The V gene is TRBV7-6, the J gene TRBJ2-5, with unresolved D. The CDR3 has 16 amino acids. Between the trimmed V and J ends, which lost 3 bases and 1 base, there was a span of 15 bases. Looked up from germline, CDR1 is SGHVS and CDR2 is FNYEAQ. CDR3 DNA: TGTGCCAGCAGCTTCGGCTTCATTGCAGGCCAAGAGACCCAGTACTTC. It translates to CASSFGFIAGQETQYF.

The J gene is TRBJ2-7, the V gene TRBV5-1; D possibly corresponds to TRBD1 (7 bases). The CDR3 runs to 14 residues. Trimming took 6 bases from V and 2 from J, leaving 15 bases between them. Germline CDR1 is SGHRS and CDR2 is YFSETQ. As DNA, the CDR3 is TGCGCCAGCACCCCAGGGGGGACGGCCTACGAGCAGTACTTC. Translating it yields CASTPGGTAYEQYF.

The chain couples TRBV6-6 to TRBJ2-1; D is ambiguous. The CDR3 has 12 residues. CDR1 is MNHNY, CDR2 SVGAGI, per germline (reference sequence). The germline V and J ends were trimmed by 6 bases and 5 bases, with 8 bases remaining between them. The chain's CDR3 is CASSKNNNEQFF. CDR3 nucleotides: TGTGCCAGCAGCAAAAACAACAATGAGCAGTTCTTC.

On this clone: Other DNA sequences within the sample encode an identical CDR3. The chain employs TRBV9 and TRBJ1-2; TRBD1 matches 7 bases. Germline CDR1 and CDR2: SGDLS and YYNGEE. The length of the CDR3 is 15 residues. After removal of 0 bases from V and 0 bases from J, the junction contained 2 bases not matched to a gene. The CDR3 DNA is TGTGCCAGCAGCGTAGGACAGGGACCTAACTATGGCTACACCTTC. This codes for CASSVGQGPNYGYTF.

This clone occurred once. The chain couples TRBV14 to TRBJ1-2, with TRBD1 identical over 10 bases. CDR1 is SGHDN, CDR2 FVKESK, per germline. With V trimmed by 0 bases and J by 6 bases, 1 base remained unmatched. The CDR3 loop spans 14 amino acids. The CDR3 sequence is CASSQEGTGDGYTF. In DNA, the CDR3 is TGTGCCAGCAGCCAAGAAGGGACAGGGGATGGCTACACCTTC.

CDR3 nucleotides: TGTGCCAGCAGCTCCCAAACAGGGAGCGGGGACAATGAGCAGTTCTTC. Translation gives CASSSQTGSGDNEQFF. The chain joins TRBV11-2 to TRBJ2-1; D might be TRBD2 (7 bases). The CDR3 runs to 16 residues. V lost 4 bases, J lost 5 bases, and 18 bases lay in between. Germline V gene data show CDR1 as SGHAT and CDR2 as FQNNGV.

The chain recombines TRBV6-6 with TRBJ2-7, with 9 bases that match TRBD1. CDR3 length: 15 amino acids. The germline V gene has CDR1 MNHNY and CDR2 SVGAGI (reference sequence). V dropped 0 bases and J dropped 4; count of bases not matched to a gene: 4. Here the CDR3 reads CASSYSGTGTYEQYF. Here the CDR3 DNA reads TGTGCCAGCAGTTACTCCGGGACAGGGACGTACGAGCAGTACTTC.

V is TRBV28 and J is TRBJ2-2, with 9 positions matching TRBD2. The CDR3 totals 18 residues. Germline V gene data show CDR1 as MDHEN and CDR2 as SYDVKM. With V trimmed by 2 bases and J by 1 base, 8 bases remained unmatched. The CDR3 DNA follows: TGTGCCAGCAGTTTAGCTCCTGTGACTAGCGGGAACACCGGGGAGCTGTTTTTT. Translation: CASSLAPVTSGNTGELFF.

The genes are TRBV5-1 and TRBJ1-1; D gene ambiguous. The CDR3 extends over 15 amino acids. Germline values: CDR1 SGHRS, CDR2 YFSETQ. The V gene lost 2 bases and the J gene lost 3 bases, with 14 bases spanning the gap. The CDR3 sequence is CASSLYQVTYTEAFF. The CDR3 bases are TGCGCCAGCAGCTTATACCAGGTGACCTACACTGAAGCTTTCTTT.

This chain's CDR3 is CASSLDRTVRWDQPQHF. In DNA, the CDR3 is TGTGCCAGCAGCTTGGACAGGACAGTCCGATGGGATCAGCCCCAGCATTTT. This chain joins TRBV5-8 and TRBJ1-5, with a tentative D call TRBD1 (6 bases). Per germline, CDR1 SGHTS and CDR2 YDEGEE. The CDR3 is 17 residues long. The V end was cut by 0 bases, the J end by 5 bases, with 18 bases between.

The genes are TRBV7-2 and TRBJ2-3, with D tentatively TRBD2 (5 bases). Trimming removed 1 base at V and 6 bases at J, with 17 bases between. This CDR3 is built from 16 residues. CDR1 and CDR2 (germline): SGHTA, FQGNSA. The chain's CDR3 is CASSLVPLGSLDTQYF. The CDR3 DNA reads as TGTGCCAGCAGCTTAGTGCCACTAGGGTCGTTGGATACGCAGTATTTT.

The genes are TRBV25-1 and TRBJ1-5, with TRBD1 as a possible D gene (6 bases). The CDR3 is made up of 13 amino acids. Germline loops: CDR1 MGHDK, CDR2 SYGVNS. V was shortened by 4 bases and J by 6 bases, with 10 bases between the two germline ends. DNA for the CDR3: TGTGCCAGCAGTGGAGGGGGTAGTCAGCCCCAGCATTTT. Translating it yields CASSGGGSQPQHF.

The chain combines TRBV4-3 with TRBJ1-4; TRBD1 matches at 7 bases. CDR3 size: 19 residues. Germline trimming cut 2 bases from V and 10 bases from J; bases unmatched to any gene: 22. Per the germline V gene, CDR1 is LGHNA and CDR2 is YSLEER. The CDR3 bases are TGCGCCAGCAGCCAACTTAGAGAGGGCAAGACAGGGTCGGAGGGAAAACTGTTTTTT. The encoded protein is CASSQLREGKTGSEGKLFF.

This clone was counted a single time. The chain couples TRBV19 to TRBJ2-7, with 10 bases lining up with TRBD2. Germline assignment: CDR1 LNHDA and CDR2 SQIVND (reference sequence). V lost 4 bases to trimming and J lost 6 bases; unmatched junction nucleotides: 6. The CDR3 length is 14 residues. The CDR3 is CASSKREGLGEQYF. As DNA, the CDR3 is TGTGCCAGTAGTAAGCGGGAGGGCCTCGGCGAGCAGTACTTC.

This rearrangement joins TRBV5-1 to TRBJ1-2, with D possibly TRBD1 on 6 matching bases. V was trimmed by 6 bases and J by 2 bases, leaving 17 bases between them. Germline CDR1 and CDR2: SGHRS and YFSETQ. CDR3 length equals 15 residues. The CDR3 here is CASKSRTEKNYGYTF. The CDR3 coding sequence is TGCGCCAGCAAGAGCAGGACAGAGAAAAACTATGGCTACACCTTC.

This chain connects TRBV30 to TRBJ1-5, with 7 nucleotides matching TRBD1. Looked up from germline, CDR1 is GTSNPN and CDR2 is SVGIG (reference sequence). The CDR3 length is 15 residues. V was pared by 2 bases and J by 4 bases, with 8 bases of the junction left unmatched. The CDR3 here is CAWSLAGGWNQPQHF. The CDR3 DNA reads TGTGCCTGGAGTCTGGCAGGGGGTTGGAATCAGCCCCAGCATTTT.

The CDR3 bases are TGTGCCAGCAGTGAGGCCAGGGTGACCGGGGAGCTGTTTTTT. Translating it yields CASSEARVTGELFF. V usage is TRBV6-1 and J usage is TRBJ2-2, with D possibly being TRBD1 (5 bases). The V and J ends lost 3 bases and 5 bases respectively, with 10 bases between them. Germline CDR1 and CDR2: MNHNS and SASEGT. The CDR3 covers 14 residues.

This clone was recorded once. The CDR3 reads CASSPAGPPVGTQYF. CDR3 nucleotide sequence: TGTGCCAGCAGCCCCGCAGGGCCTCCCGTAGGTACGCAGTATTTT. The chain uses TRBV13 and TRBJ2-3; D possibly corresponds to TRBD1 (5 bases). There are 15 residues in the CDR3. CDR1 is PRHDT, CDR2 FYEKMQ, per germline (reference sequence). Trimming stripped 5 bases from V and 8 bases from J, with 20 bases between.

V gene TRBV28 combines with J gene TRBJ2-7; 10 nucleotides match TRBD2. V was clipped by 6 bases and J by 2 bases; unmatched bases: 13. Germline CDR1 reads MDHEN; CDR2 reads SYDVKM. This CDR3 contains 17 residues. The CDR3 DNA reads TGTGCCAGCAGGACCCGTAGTCTAGCGGGGGACACCTACGAGCAGTACTTC. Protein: CASRTRSLAGDTYEQYF.

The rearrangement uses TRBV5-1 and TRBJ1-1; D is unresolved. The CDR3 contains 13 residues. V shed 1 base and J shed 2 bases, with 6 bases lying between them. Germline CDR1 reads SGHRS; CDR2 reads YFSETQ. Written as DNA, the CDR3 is TGCGCCAGCAGCTTGTTGGGCAACACTGAAGCTTTCTTT. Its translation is CASSLLGNTEAFF.

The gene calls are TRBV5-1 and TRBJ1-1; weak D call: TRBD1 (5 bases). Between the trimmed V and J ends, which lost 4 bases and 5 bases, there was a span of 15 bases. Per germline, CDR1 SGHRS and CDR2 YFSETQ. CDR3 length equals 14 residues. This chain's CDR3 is CASSQGPIGTEAFF. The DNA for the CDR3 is TGCGCCAGCAGCCAGGGCCCTATTGGAACTGAAGCTTTCTTT.

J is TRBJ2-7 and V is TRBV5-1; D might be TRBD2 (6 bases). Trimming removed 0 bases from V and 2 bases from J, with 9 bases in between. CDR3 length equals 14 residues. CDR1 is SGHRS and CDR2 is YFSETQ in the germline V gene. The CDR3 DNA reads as TGCGCCAGCAGCTTGGTCGGCGGGGCCTACGAGCAGTACTTC. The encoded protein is CASSLVGGAYEQYF.

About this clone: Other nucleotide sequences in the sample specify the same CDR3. The CDR3 protein is CASSYSGRGYGYTF. CDR3 DNA sequence: TGTGCCAGCAGTTACTCGGGGAGGGGCTATGGCTACACCTTC. V gene TRBV6-5 combines with J gene TRBJ1-2; D is perhaps TRBD1 (5 bases). The germline gives CDR1 MNHEY, CDR2 SVGAGI. Trimming removed 0 bases at V and 4 bases at J, with 9 bases between. This CDR3 is built from 14 residues.

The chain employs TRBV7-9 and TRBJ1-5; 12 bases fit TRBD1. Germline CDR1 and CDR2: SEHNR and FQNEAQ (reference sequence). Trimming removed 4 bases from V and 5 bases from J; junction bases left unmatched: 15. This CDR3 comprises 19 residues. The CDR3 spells CASSSARSGTGGEDQPQHF. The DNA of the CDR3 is TGTGCCAGCAGCTCGGCGCGGAGCGGGACAGGGGGCGAGGATCAGCCCCAGCATTTT.